This T cell receptor (beta chain) emerged from a study of control samples from healthy donors and cancer patients. Produced via immunoSEQ multiplex PCR; TCRdb's table is partial and in-frame only. Here the sample spans about 150,000 clones, roughly 93% being singletons. V lost 4 bases and J 4 bases, leaving 14 bases between the germline ends. This CDR3 is built from 15 residues. The germline V gene encodes CDR1 SGDLS and CDR2 YYNGEE. Input material: blood. The chain uses TRBV9 and TRBJ2-2; D may be TRBD2 (5 bases). The origin of this receptor is a man aged 50 to 59 in good health. The CDR3 reads CASSPNGIATGELFF. Here the CDR3 DNA reads TGTGCCAGCAGCCCGAACGGGATCGCCACCGGGGAGCTGTTTTTT.